This T cell receptor beta chain was obtained from a study of control samples from healthy donors and cancer patients. With 10 bases clipped from V and 8 bases from J, the junction kept 5 bases outside the gene matches. Per germline, CDR1 LNHDA and CDR2 SQIVND (reference sequence). CDR3 length: 13 residues. Method: immunoSEQ multiplex PCR; TCRdb's copy keeps in-frame clones and lacks some. In the table there are 170,000 or so clones, around 90% of which are singletons. This chain uses TRBV19 with TRBJ1-6; 10 positions agree with TRBD1. The sequencing sample was made of blood. The source of this sequence is a woman between 50 and 59 years old in good health. The CDR3 DNA reads as TGTGCCACCCGACAGGGGGCTTATTCACCCCTCCACTTT. As protein: CATRQGAYSPLHF.